These 31 T cell receptor beta chains were sequenced from one sample in a study of T-cell memory formation after mild COVID-19. TCRdb analysed the 5' RACE reads with MiXCR anew, one entry per CDR3 protein. The table records 400,000 to 550,000 distinct CDR3 sequences, 25% of them present only once. The sequenced sample consisted of PBMCs or a T cell subset sorted from them (not recorded which). The receptors were gathered from an adult woman who had mild COVID-19 (a few samples of this study predate the infection). Cell type and time point are not known.

The rearrangement links TRBV20-1 to TRBJ2-5; TRBD2 might be the D (5 bases). V was cut by 3 bases and J by 0 bases, with 8 bases left in between. Looked up from germline, CDR1 is DFQATT and CDR2 is SNEGSKA (reference sequence). The CDR3 sequence is 13 residues long. CDR3 amino acids: CSARDSYQETQYF. In nucleotides, the CDR3 is TGCAGTGCTAGGGACTCGTACCAAGAGACCCAGTACTTC.

The rearrangement uses TRBV20-1 and TRBJ1-1, with D unclear. V dropped 5 bases and J dropped 4 bases, with 5 bases sitting between them. CDR3 length: 10 amino acids. CDR1 DFQATT and CDR2 SNEGSKA come from the germline V gene (reference sequence). CDR3 nucleotides: TGCAGTGCTTGGGGCACTGAAGCTTTCTTT. Translating gives CSAWGTEAFF.

The V gene is TRBV2, the J gene TRBJ1-3, with a weak D call TRBD1 (6 bases). V shed 6 bases and J shed 0 bases, with 12 bases lying between them. Germline CDR1 is SNHLY and CDR2 is FYNNEI. The CDR3 contains 15 residues. CDR3: CASSADRNSGNTIYF. As DNA, the CDR3 is TGTGCCAGCAGCGCGGACAGAAACTCTGGAAACACCATATATTTT.

The CDR3 DNA follows: TGTGCCAGCAGTTACTCGGACAGCCAAGAGACCCAGTACTTC. Translated: CASSYSDSQETQYF. The rearrangement joins TRBV6-2 or TRBV6-3 to TRBJ2-5; possibly TRBD1 for D (6 bases). V lost 0 bases and J lost 1, with 6 bases in between. The germline gives CDR1 MNHEY, CDR2 SVGEGT. There are 14 residues in the CDR3.

This clonotype has a handful of counts. The rearrangement links TRBV4-3 to TRBJ2-3; D is perhaps TRBD2 (6 bases). Per the germline V gene, CDR1 is LGHNA and CDR2 is YSLEER. The CDR3 extends over 16 amino acids. The V end was cut by 1 base, the J end by 0 bases, with 11 bases between. The CDR3 bases are TGCGCCAGCAGCCAAGGGCTAGCGTTTAGCACAGATACGCAGTATTTT. This codes for CASSQGLAFSTDTQYF.

J is TRBJ2-3 and V is TRBV5-1; tentatively, D is TRBD1 or TRBD2 (6 bases each). This CDR3 has 16 amino acids. V lost 3 bases and J 2 bases, leaving 16 bases between the germline ends. Germline V gene data show CDR1 as SGHRS and CDR2 as YFSETQ. CDR3 coding DNA: TGCGCCAGCAGCTATGGACACGGGGGCAACACAGATACGCAGTATTTT. This gives the protein CASSYGHGGNTDTQYF.

The rearrangement links TRBV12-3 or TRBV12-4 to TRBJ2-5; either TRBD1 or TRBD2 may supply D (5 bases each). V was cut by 1 base and J by 6 bases, with 21 bases left in between. The CDR3 is 17 residues long. The CDR3 loop reads CASSLGEMTGTTQTQYF. The CDR3 DNA sequence: TGTGCCAGCAGTTTAGGCGAGATGACGGGGACCACGCAGACCCAGTACTTC.

This chain links TRBV20-1 with TRBJ2-7; D remains ambiguous. Trimming took off 3 bases at V and 0 bases at J, with 6 bases between the two ends. The CDR3 sequence is 12 residues long. The germline V gene has CDR1 DFQATT and CDR2 SNEGSKA (reference sequence). Here the CDR3 DNA reads TGCAGTGCTAGGGGCAGCTCCTACGAGCAGTACTTC. Translated, it gives CSARGSSYEQYF.

This chain links TRBV3-1 with TRBJ1-1; D perhaps matches TRBD1 (5 bases). Trimming removed 3 bases at V and 0 bases at J, with 8 bases between. This CDR3 region has 14 residues. Germline loops: CDR1 LGHDT, CDR2 YNNKEL (reference sequence). CDR3 DNA sequence: TGTGCCAGCAGCCACGGGACCTTGAACACTGAAGCTTTCTTT. Translated, it gives CASSHGTLNTEAFF.

This sequence joins TRBV30 and TRBJ1-1, with TRBD1 identical over 7 bases. With 1 base clipped from V and 0 bases from J, the junction kept 8 bases outside the gene matches. This CDR3 comprises 16 residues. The germline V gene has CDR1 GTSNPN and CDR2 SVGIG (reference sequence). The CDR3 bases are TGTGCCTGGAGTGGGGGGACAGTGAACTTGAACACTGAAGCTTTCTTT. It yields the protein CAWSGGTVNLNTEAFF.

This clonotype was recorded a few times. The V call is TRBV9, the J call TRBJ1-1; 8 nucleotides line up with TRBD1. V lost 4 bases, J lost 0 bases, and 2 bases stayed unmatched. Germline loops: CDR1 SGDLS, CDR2 YYNGEE. The CDR3 sequence is 14 residues long. DNA for the CDR3: TGTGCCAGCAGCAGACAGGGGCTGAACACTGAAGCTTTCTTT. Protein: CASSRQGLNTEAFF.

This clonotype was counted many times. The CDR3 DNA reads as TGTGCCAGCAGCTTATTCAGGGGTCAGGAGACCCAGTACTTC. Translating gives CASSLFRGQETQYF. This rearrangement joins TRBV7-8 to TRBJ2-5; a possible D gene is TRBD1 (6 bases). Germline assignment: CDR1 SGHVS and CDR2 FQNEAQ. The V end lost 2 bases, the J end lost 5 bases, and 12 bases lay between the germline ends. The length of the CDR3 is 14 residues.

V usage is TRBV12-3 or TRBV12-4 and J usage is TRBJ1-2; maybe TRBD1 (5 bases). This CDR3 contains 14 residues. V was trimmed by 2 bases and J by 0 bases, leaving 7 bases between them. CDR3 amino acids: CASSLSTANYGYTF. The CDR3 nucleotides are TGTGCCAGCAGTTTATCGACAGCTAACTATGGCTACACCTTC.

This clonotype was seen more than once but under ten times. The chain combines TRBV29-1 with TRBJ2-7; D may be TRBD1 (6 bases). The CDR3 sequence is 12 residues long. CDR1 and CDR2 from the germline V gene are SQVTM and ANQGSEA. Trimming pared 5 bases from V and 0 bases from J, leaving 8 bases between. The CDR3 sequence is CSVRTDSYEQYF. CDR3 sequence (DNA): TGCAGCGTTAGGACAGACTCCTACGAGCAGTACTTC.

This chain joins TRBV6-1 and TRBJ1-2; 8 nucleotides line up with TRBD1. V shed 0 bases and J 3 bases; nucleotides not matched to a gene: 9. Germline V gene data show CDR1 as MNHNS and CDR2 as SASEGT. This CDR3 spans 17 amino acids. This CDR3 is CASSEALGQEIYYGYTF. CDR3 DNA sequence: TGTGCCAGCAGTGAAGCGCTGGGACAGGAGATCTACTATGGCTACACCTTC.

This clonotype turned up a few times. The gene calls are TRBV12-3 or TRBV12-4 and TRBJ2-1, with D maybe TRBD1 (5 bases). The V end was cut by 8 bases, the J end by 7 bases, with 15 bases between. This CDR3 is 13 amino acids long. CDR3 protein: CASFRQLGNEQFF. The DNA of the CDR3 is TGTGCCAGCTTTCGACAGTTGGGAAATGAGCAGTTCTTC.

This chain joins TRBV5-1 and TRBJ1-1, with D uncertain. V gave up 3 bases and J gave up 1 base, with 10 bases separating them. Germline V gene lookup returns CDR1 SGHRS and CDR2 YFSETQ. CDR3 length equals 14 residues. The CDR3 DNA sequence: TGCGCCAGCAGCTCCGGAAAACCGAACACTGAAGCTTTCTTT. Its protein product is CASSSGKPNTEAFF.

The chain links TRBV12-3 or TRBV12-4 to TRBJ1-2; a possible D gene is TRBD1 (5 bases). There are 12 residues in the CDR3. V lost 4 bases and J lost 8, with 11 bases in between. In DNA form, the CDR3 reads TGTGCCAGCAGTTCCCTGGGGGGAGGCTACACCTTC. It encodes CASSSLGGGYTF.

The table lists this clonotype with a few counts. V usage is TRBV4-1 and J usage is TRBJ2-2, with D tentatively TRBD1 or TRBD2 (5 bases each). V dropped 0 bases and J dropped 4 bases, with 21 bases sitting between them. The CDR3 consists of 19 residues. The germline V gene has CDR1 MGHRA and CDR2 YSYEKL. DNA for the CDR3: TGCGCCAGCAGCCAAGATCCGGCCGGGACGTTTTCGGTCACCGGGGAGCTGTTTTTT. Protein product: CASSQDPAGTFSVTGELFF.

This chain links TRBV12-3 or TRBV12-4 with TRBJ2-2; 10 positions agree with TRBD2. V gave up 1 base and J gave up 2 bases; unmatched junction bases: 7. This CDR3 region has 18 residues. The CDR3 here is CASSLGHTSGVNTGELFF. The CDR3, as DNA: TGTGCCAGCAGTTTAGGTCACACTAGCGGGGTCAACACCGGGGAGCTGTTTTTT.

The chain combines TRBV19 with TRBJ2-2, with 7 bases that match TRBD2. Germline CDR1 LNHDA, CDR2 SQIVND (reference sequence). The V segment lost 3 bases and the J segment 5 bases; nucleotides outside the gene matches: 9. CDR3 length equals 16 residues. The CDR3: CASSIYRAGVTGELFF. DNA of the CDR3: TGTGCCAGTAGTATTTATCGTGCGGGAGTTACCGGGGAGCTGTTTTTT.

This sequence joins TRBV29-1 and TRBJ2-3; 8 bases map to TRBD2. The CDR3 is 14 residues long. After removal of 0 bases from V and 3 bases from J, the junction contained 2 bases not matched to a gene. Germline loops: CDR1 SQVTM, CDR2 ANQGSEA. The CDR3 spells CSVEDRGGTDTQYF. DNA of the CDR3: TGCAGCGTTGAAGATCGGGGGGGTACAGATACGCAGTATTTT.

The rearrangement uses TRBV7-2 and TRBJ2-5; 8 bases match TRBD1. CDR1 and CDR2 from the germline V gene are SGHTA and FQGNSA. The V segment lost 1 base and the J segment 5 bases; nucleotides outside the gene matches: 6. The CDR3 loop spans 15 amino acids. For the CDR3, the DNA is TGTGCCAGCAGCTTAGGATCCCAGGGGGCGGAGACCCAGTACTTC. It specifies CASSLGSQGAETQYF.

The rearrangement links TRBV7-2 to TRBJ2-5; 8 nucleotides line up with TRBD1. V lost 6 bases and J lost 9; bases outside the gene matches: 6. From germline, CDR1 is SGHTA and CDR2 FQGNSA. The CDR3 has 12 residues. The CDR3 region is CASSWTGMAQYF. The DNA for the CDR3 is TGTGCCAGCAGTTGGACAGGGATGGCCCAGTACTTC.

This clonotype was seen only a few times. The chain carries TRBV12-3 or TRBV12-4 and TRBJ2-2; unclear D gene. Trimming left V 7 bases short and J 6 bases short, with 15 bases between. This CDR3 has 14 residues. Here the CDR3 reads CASTFEAGPGELFF. CDR3 nucleotide sequence: TGTGCCAGCACCTTCGAGGCTGGGCCCGGGGAGCTGTTTTTT.

This clonotype has only a few counts. The chain combines TRBV12-3 or TRBV12-4 with TRBJ2-2; no firm D call. This CDR3 region has 13 residues. Trimming took 6 bases from V and 5 from J, leaving 10 bases between them. This CDR3 reads CASSSLITGELFF. In nucleotides, the CDR3 is TGTGCCAGCAGCTCACTCATAACCGGGGAGCTGTTTTTT.

This clonotype has only a few counts. The V call is TRBV7-9, the J call TRBJ2-3; D uncertain. V gave up 2 bases and J gave up 3 bases, with 9 bases separating them. CDR1 and CDR2 (germline): SEHNR, FQNEAQ (reference sequence). The CDR3 is made up of 14 amino acids. CDR3 DNA: TGTGCCAGCAGCTTATCGTGGACGACAGATACGCAGTATTTT. Residues: CASSLSWTTDTQYF.

The rearrangement links TRBV24-1 to TRBJ2-5, with no clear D. CDR3 length equals 15 residues. V lost 3 bases, J lost 5 bases, and 15 bases lay in between. Germline V lookup: CDR1 KGHDR, CDR2 SFDVKD. The CDR3 DNA reads TGTGCCACCAGTGATCGAGACTGGGGTGCGGAGACCCAGTACTTC. Amino acids: CATSDRDWGAETQYF.

The chain recombines TRBV3-1 with TRBJ2-5; TRBD1 or TRBD2 may be the D gene (6 bases each). Trimming cost V 4 bases and J 2 bases, with 17 bases left between them. This CDR3 region has 16 residues. Germline loops: CDR1 LGHDT, CDR2 YNNKEL (reference sequence). The CDR3 loop is CASSRTGGDTQETQYF. The DNA of the CDR3 is TGTGCCAGCAGCCGTACTGGCGGGGACACACAAGAGACCCAGTACTTC.

The V call is TRBV7-9, the J call TRBJ1-1; TRBD1 agrees at 7 bases. This CDR3 has 14 amino acids. Germline V gene sequence: CDR1 SEHNR, CDR2 FQNEAQ (reference sequence). With 0 bases clipped from V and 11 bases from J, the junction kept 9 bases outside the gene matches. The CDR3 loop is CASSLAAGGPGAFF. The CDR3 nucleotides are TGTGCCAGCAGCTTAGCGGCAGGGGGTCCAGGGGCTTTCTTT. Complete variable domain (other parts from reference TRBV7-9 and TRBJ1-1): DTGVSQNPRHKITKRGQNVTFRCDPISEHNRLYWYRQTLGQGPEFLTYFQNEAQLEKSRLLSDRFSAERPKGSFSTLEIQRTEQGDSAMYLCASSLAAGGPGAFFGQGTRLTVV.

In its sample, this clonotype was seen a few times. One junction end disagrees with the germline gene, perhaps due to a read error. V usage is TRBV7-7 and J usage is TRBJ2-1, with D perhaps being TRBD1 or TRBD2 (5 bases each). CDR1 and CDR2 from the germline V gene are SSHAT and FNYEAQ (reference sequence). The CDR3 is made up of 15 amino acids. CDR3 bases: TGTGCTAGCAGCTTAGGGGAGAGCTCCTACAATGAGCAGTTCTTC. Encoded protein: CASSLGESSYNEQFF.